Listed below are T cell receptor beta chains from one sample, sequenced in a study of OX40 agonist ivuxolimab in advanced cancers. The repertoire was sequenced with immunoSEQ multiplex PCR; TCRdb's copy has only in-frame clones and lacks some. The table includes roughly 60,000 clones, more than 85% detected once. The sequences come from CD4+ or CD8+ T cells sorted from blood, collected in a trial of the OX40 agonist ivuxolimab. The receptors stem from an adult with an advanced solid tumor such as melanoma, head and neck, liver or kidney cancer. Both conserved end residues are part of each CDR3. D genes are given only for firm matches. Clone sizes are given selectively: once, few, many, or a class where the clone is expanded.

clone_size j_call d_call v_call cdr3_nt cdr3_aa
NA TRBJ1-3 NA TRBV12-5 TGTGCTAGTGGTTTGACACCGGGCTCTGGAAACACCATATATTTT CASGLTPGSGNTIYF
NA TRBJ1-1 TRBD1 TRBV5-6 TGTGCCAGCAGCTTACTACAGGGGGCTAGTGAAGCTTTCTTT CASSLLQGASEAFF
NA TRBJ2-1 TRBD2 TRBV9 TGTGCCAGCAGCGTAGAAACTAGCGGGGGGATAACCTACAATGAGCAGTTCTTC CASSVETSGGITYNEQFF
NA TRBJ2-7 NA TRBV2 TGTGCCAGCAGGGGAGGTACGGAGCAGTACTTC CASRGGTEQYF
NA TRBJ2-2 NA TRBV14 TGTGCCAGCAGCCAAGGACGGCCTAGCCTCGCCGGGGAGCTGTTTTTT CASSQGRPSLAGELFF
once TRBJ2-2 NA TRBV29-1 TGCAGCGCCCTCACCAGTGGCGGGGAGCTGTTTTTT CSALTSGGELFF
NA TRBJ2-1 NA TRBV28 TGTGCCAGCACCGGACTTTCCTACAATGAGCAGTTCTTC CASTGLSYNEQFF
NA TRBJ2-5 NA TRBV6-5 TGTGCCAGCAGTTACCCGGACACCGGCGGGACCCAGTACTTC CASSYPDTGGTQYF
NA TRBJ1-2 NA TRBV6-6 TGTGCCAGCAGTCTGGGGCAGGGAGCTGGCTACACCTTC CASSLGQGAGYTF
NA TRBJ1-6 TRBD1 TRBV7-9 TGTGCCAGCAGCTCGGGGGACAGGGGTAATTCACCCCTCCACTTT CASSSGDRGNSPLHF
NA TRBJ1-1 NA TRBV4-1 TGCGCCAGCAGCCAAGCGCAACAGGGTTTCACTGAAGCTTTCTTT CASSQAQQGFTEAFF
NA TRBJ1-6 TRBD1 TRBV4-2 TGTGCCAGCAGCCAAGAGTGGGGGACAGTCAATTCACCCCTCCACTTT CASSQEWGTVNSPLHF
once TRBJ1-1 TRBD1 TRBV4-2 TGTGCCAGCAGCCCGAGCTTACAGGGGGCGCGGGCTTTCTTT CASSPSLQGARAFF
NA TRBJ1-2 TRBD1 TRBV5-6 TGTGCCAGCAGTTTCGACAGGGGTGATGGCTACACCTTC CASSFDRGDGYTF
NA TRBJ1-1 TRBD1 TRBV19 TGTGCCAGTAGGCCCCAGGGGGGAACTGAAGCTTTCTTT CASRPQGGTEAFF
NA TRBJ2-7 TRBD1 TRBV18 TGTGCCAGCTCACGAGAGACAGGGGGGACATACGAGCAGTACTTC CASSRETGGTYEQYF
NA TRBJ1-5 NA TRBV6-1 TGTGCCAGCAGTGCCCTCGGGACGGGCAATCAGCCCCAGCATTTT CASSALGTGNQPQHF